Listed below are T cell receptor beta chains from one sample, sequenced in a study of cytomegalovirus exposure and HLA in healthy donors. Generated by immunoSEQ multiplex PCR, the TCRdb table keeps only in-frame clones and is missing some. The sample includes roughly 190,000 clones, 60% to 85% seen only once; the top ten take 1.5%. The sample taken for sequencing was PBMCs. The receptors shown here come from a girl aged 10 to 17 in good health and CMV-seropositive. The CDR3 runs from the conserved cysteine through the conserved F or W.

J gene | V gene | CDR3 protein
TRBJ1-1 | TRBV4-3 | CASSQDEVSTEAFF
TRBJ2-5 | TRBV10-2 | CATGGLAGAGETQYF
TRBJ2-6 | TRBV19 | CASSILAGTGANVLTF
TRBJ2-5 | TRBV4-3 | CASSQDPQAYQETQYF
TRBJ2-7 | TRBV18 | CASSPVAGGSYEQYF
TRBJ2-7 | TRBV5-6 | CASSSTGASYEQYF
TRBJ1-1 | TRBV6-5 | CASSYAARWNTEAFF
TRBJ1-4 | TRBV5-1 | CASSYRASTNEKLFF
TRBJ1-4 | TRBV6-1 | CASIGQNNEKLFF
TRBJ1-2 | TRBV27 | CASSLSGDYGYTF
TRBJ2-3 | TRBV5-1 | CASSPFSTDTQYF
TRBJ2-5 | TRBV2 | CASSSLGETQYF
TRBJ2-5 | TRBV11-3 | CASSLDPGGWSHF
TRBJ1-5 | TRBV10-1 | CASSESDGQSYSNQPQHF
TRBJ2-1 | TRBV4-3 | CASSQGSRGGNEQFF
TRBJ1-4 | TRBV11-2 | CASSFGLRREKLFF
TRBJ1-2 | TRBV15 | CATSRDGGRYGYTF
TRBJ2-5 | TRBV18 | CASSPGAAEETQYF
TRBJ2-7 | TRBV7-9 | CASSLLRGRSYEQYF
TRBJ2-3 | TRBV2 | CAGKRGVLTDTQYF
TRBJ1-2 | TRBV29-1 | CSVDDSAYGYTF
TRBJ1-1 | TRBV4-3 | CASSRQGNTEAFF
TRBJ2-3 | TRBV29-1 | CSATDGTGGSDTQYF
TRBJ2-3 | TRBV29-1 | CSAGQVKDTQYF
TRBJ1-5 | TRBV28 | CASRARGDQPQHF
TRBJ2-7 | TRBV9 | CASSVSPGDRMYEQYF
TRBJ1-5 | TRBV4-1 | CASSQGAGGNQPQHF
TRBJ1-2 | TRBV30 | CAWSDGQALDYGYTF
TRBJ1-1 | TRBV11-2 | CASSLDQGQVNTEAFF
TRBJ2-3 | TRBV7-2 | CASSPVGAGATTDTQYF
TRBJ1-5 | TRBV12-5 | CASGRSGTRNSNQPQHF
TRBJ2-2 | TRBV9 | CASSVAGYNTGELFF
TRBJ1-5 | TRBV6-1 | CASSEAGGQVGQPQHF
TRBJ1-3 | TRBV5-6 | CASSPPGQGDGNTIYF
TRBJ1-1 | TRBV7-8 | CASSLTGDTEAFF
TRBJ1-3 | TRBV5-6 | CASRTQGALGNTIYF
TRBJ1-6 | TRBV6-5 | CASSPVGGLGSPLHF
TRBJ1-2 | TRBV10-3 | CAISGTGGDYGYTF
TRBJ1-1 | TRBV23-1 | CASSQQGAEAEAFF
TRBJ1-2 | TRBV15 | CATSRALWEGGYTF
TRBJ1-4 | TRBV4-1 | CASSPTGGNDKLFF
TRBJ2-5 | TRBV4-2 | CASSQDPTSGGAETQYF
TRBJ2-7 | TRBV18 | CASSPGPGGTYEQYF
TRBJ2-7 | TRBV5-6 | CASSSGQGKMSVTFYEQYF
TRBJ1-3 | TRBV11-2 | CASSLGTGVGNTIYF
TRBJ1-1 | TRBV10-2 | CASSLSRGGSTEAFF
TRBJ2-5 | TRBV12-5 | CASGSWTSGGTRQETQYF
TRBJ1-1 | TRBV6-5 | CASSSSTGGMPEAFF
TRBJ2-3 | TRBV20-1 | CSAVSEDTQYF
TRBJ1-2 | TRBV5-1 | CASSSDSLPPNYGYTF
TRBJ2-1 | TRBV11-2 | CASRSNEQFF
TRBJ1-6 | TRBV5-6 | CASSQLNSPLHF
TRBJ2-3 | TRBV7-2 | CASSWATGGTDTQYF
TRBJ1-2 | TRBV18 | CASSPPIQGLDYGYTF
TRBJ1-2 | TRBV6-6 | CASSSADRVWGGYTF